Detailed here is one T cell receptor (beta chain). The CDR3 is 15 residues long. Germline V lookup: CDR1 SEHNR, CDR2 FQNEAQ (reference sequence). V was pared by 4 bases and J by 0 bases, with 9 bases between. TCRdb recomputed calls from the 5' RACE reads with MiXCR, one row per CDR3 protein. The repertoire includes just under 95,000 distinct CDR3 sequences, roughly 12% of them detected once, and over 40% sits in the top ten. This record belongs to a study of spatial heterogeneity in lung cancer. On the study more broadly: More beta-chain than alpha-chain sequences were consistently detected.

Time point noted: sample taken at primary tumor resection. The study sequenced unsorted whole RNA from tumor, nontumor lung or frozen PBMC. The material sequenced was PBMCs, taken at surgery. This receptor was obtained from a male donor with early-stage non-small cell lung cancer. This chain links TRBV7-9 with TRBJ2-2; a weak D match, TRBD1 (5 bases). The CDR3 sequence is CASSSRTPNTGELFF. For the CDR3, the DNA is TGTGCCAGCAGCTCAAGGACACCGAACACCGGGGAGCTGTTTTTT.